This T cell receptor (beta chain) was captured in a study of cytotoxic CD8 clonotypes in ibrutinib-treated CLL. Study at large: Following a median about eleven months of treatment, with a range of 6 to 36, response samples were taken.

Findings of the study overall: Under therapy, public clonotypes either contracted or stayed stable, and they were uncommon.

TCRdb keeps only in-frame clones here, not all; method: immunoSEQ multiplex PCR. The data hold 140,000 to 150,000 clones, with approximately 80% observed a single time. A word on this clone: What it binds is unknown.

The sequence derives from a human donor with chronic lymphocytic leukemia. The source material was PBMCs, sampled after 24 months of ibrutinib treatment.

The CDR3 here is CASSLGGRTQETQYF. The CDR3 bases are TGTGCCAGCAGCTTAGGCGGGCGGACCCAAGAGACCCAGTACTTC. This chain connects TRBV7-6 to TRBJ2-5; TRBD2 might be the D (5 bases). Germline V gene data show CDR1 as SGHVS and CDR2 as FNYEAQ. The CDR3 spans 15 residues. V was clipped by 1 base and J by 1 base, with 10 bases between them.